The clone carrying this T cell receptor beta chain has a single count. The CDR3 spans 13 residues. Trimming shortened V by 3 bases and J by 1 base, and 6 bases separated the two germline ends. Germline CDR1 SGHNT, CDR2 YYREEE (reference sequence). Enrolled through a virtual design, the participants were between roughly 18 and 90 years of age and came from about two dozen US areas. Using immunoSEQ multiplex PCR, the repertoire was profiled, and TCRdb retains in-frame clones only, with some absent. The sample yields around 250,000 clones, under 90% seen once. This entry comes from a study of blood T cell repertoires in COVID-19. Study context: Material from acute and convalescent COVID-19 was sourced from the United States, Italy and Spain.

The TCR comes from a man aged 25 to 40 with acute COVID-19. This chain uses TRBV5-4 with TRBJ2-3; D is unclear. The sequenced sample consisted of PBMCs or T cells enriched from blood (not recorded which). The CDR3 is CASSSPGTDTQYF. The CDR3 DNA reads TGTGCCAGCAGCTCCCCGGGCACAGATACGCAGTATTTT. Drawing the rest from reference TRBV5-4 and TRBJ2-3, the complete variable domain is ETGVTQSPTHLIKTRGQQVTLRCSSQSGHNTVSWYQQALGQGPQFIFQYYREEENGRGNFPPRFSGLQFPNYSSELNVNALELDDSALYLCASSSPGTDTQYFGPGTRLTVL.